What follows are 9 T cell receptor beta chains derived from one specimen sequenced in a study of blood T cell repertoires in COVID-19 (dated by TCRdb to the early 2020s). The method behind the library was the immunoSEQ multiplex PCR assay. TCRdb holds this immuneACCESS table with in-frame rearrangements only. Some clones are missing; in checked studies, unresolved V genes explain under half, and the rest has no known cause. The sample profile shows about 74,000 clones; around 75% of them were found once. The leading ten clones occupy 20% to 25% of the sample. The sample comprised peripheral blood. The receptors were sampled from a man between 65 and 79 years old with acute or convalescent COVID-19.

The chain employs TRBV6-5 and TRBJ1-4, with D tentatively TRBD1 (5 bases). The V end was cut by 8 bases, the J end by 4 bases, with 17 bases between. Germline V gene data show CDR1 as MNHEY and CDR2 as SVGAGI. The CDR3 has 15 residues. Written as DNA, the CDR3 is TGTGCCAGCCGGACTAGGGGCGCCGGTAATGAAAAACTGTTTTTT. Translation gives CASRTRGAGNEKLFF.

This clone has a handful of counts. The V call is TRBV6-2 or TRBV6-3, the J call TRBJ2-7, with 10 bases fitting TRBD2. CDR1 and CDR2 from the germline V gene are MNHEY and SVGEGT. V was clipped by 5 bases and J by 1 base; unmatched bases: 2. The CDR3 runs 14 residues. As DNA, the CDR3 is TGTGCCAGCAGTCGGACTAGCGGATCCTACGAGCAGTACTTC. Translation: CASSRTSGSYEQYF.

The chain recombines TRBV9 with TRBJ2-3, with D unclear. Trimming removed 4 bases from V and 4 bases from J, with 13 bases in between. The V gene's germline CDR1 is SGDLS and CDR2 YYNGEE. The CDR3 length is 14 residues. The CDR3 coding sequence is TGTGCCAGCAGCCCACGGGTTCTCCCAGATACGCAGTATTTT. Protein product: CASSPRVLPDTQYF.

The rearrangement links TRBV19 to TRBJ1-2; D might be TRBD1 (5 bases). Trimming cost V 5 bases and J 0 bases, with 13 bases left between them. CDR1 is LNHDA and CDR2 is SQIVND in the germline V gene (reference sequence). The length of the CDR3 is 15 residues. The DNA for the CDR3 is TGTGCCAGTAGTGAAGCTACAGGAGCTAACTATGGCTACACCTTC. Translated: CASSEATGANYGYTF.

CDR3 DNA sequence: TGTGCCAGCTCACCAGAGAGGGCCAGCGGCTACACCTTC. It translates to CASSPERASGYTF. The chain joins TRBV18 to TRBJ1-2; D remains ambiguous. V lost 2 bases to trimming and J lost 8 bases, with 12 bases between them. Germline V gene sequence: CDR1 KGHSH, CDR2 LQKENI. This CDR3 region has 13 residues.

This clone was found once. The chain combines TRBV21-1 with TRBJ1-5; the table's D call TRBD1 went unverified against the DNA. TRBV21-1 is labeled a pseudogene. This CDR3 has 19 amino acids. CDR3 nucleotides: TGTGCCAGCAGCAAACTAGCCCGGACAGGGCGATATAGCAATCAGCCCCAGCATTTT. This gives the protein CASSKLARTGRYSNQPQHF.

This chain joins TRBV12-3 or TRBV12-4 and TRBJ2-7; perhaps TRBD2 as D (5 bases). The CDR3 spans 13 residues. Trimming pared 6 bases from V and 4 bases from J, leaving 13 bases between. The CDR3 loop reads CASSPDYLYEQYF. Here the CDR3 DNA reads TGTGCCAGCAGCCCTGACTACTTATACGAGCAGTACTTC.

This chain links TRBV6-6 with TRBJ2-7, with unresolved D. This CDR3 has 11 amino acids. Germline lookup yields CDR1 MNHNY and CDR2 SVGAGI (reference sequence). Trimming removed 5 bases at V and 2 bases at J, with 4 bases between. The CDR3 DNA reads TGTGCCAGCAGTCCGGCCTACGAGCAGTACTTC. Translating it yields CASSPAYEQYF.

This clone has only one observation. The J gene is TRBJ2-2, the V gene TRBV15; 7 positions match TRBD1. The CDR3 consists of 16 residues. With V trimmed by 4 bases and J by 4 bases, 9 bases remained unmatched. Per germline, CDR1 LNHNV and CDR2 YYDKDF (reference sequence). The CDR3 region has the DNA TGTGCCACCAGCATAGTGACAGGGCAGACCACCGGGGAGCTGTTTTTT. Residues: CATSIVTGQTTGELFF.